The 23 T cell receptor beta chains below all came from one sample that was sequenced in a study of T cell responses to AZD1222 COVID-19 vaccine. Assay used: immunoSEQ multiplex PCR; TCRdb lists only in-frame clones, some missing. This sample has roughly 120,000 clones, with just over 85% found just once. The sample in question was peripheral blood, obtained on day 0 of MenACWY control vaccination. The source of these receptors is an adult in good health.

J is TRBJ2-7 and V is TRBV4-2; 7 nucleotides match TRBD1. J lost 6 bases, V lost 4 bases, and 12 bases had no gene match. Germline loops: CDR1 LGHNA, CDR2 YNFKEQ. The CDR3 sequence is 15 residues long. The CDR3 protein is CASSRTGTATPEQYF. Written as DNA, the CDR3 is TGTGCCAGCAGCCGTACCGGGACAGCCACTCCCGAGCAGTACTTC.

This chain uses TRBV4-1 with TRBJ1-4; 9 positions match TRBD1. CDR1 is MGHRA, CDR2 YSYEKL, per germline. Unmatched junction bases numbered 9, after V lost 0 bases and J lost 7 bases. This CDR3 is 17 amino acids long. In nucleotides, the CDR3 is TGCGCCAGCAGCCAAGATCCCCACAGGGGGCAAGGTGAAAAACTGTTTTTT. Amino acids: CASSQDPHRGQGEKLFF.

This chain connects TRBV10-2 to TRBJ2-5, with TRBD1 matching over 10 bases. This CDR3 is 12 amino acids long. The germline V gene has CDR1 WSHSY and CDR2 SAAADI. V shed 8 bases and J 4 bases; nucleotides not matched to a gene: 1. DNA of the CDR3: TGCGCCAGCCGGGACAGGGGAGAGACCCAGTACTTC. Translated: CASRDRGETQYF.

This clone was counted only a few times. The chain uses TRBV19 and TRBJ1-6, with a tentative D call TRBD1 (5 bases). Germline assignment: CDR1 LNHDA and CDR2 SQIVND (reference sequence). The CDR3 has 16 amino acids. V lost 2 bases to trimming and J lost 10 bases, with 18 bases between them. CDR3 amino acids: CASSIQGNVASSPLHF. In DNA form, the CDR3 reads TGTGCCAGTAGTATACAGGGCAACGTCGCGAGCTCACCCCTCCACTTT.

The chain uses TRBV5-1 and TRBJ2-1; 11 bases match TRBD2. CDR3 size: 14 residues. Germline assignment: CDR1 SGHRS and CDR2 YFSETQ. With 4 bases clipped from V and 7 bases from J, the junction kept 4 bases outside the gene matches. The CDR3 DNA sequence: TGCGCCAGCAGCCGGGGACTAGCGGAAAATGAGCAGTTCTTC. Translation gives CASSRGLAENEQFF.

The chain carries TRBV4-1 and TRBJ2-5; TRBD2 matches at 9 bases. The CDR3 totals 15 residues. Unmatched junction bases numbered 8, after V lost 4 bases and J lost 5 bases. Looked up from germline, CDR1 is MGHRA and CDR2 is YSYEKL. CDR3 nucleotides: TGCGCCAGCAGCCCGACTAGCGGCGGGGGGGAGACCCAGTACTTC. Translating gives CASSPTSGGGETQYF.

The genes are TRBV19 and TRBJ2-3, with D tentatively TRBD2 (5 bases). This CDR3 has 16 amino acids. Germline values: CDR1 LNHDA, CDR2 SQIVND (reference sequence). The germline V and J ends were trimmed by 6 bases and 4 bases, with 20 bases remaining between them. CDR3 region: CASSISFGPRADTQYF. The CDR3 DNA is TGTGCCAGTAGCATATCCTTTGGACCGAGGGCAGATACGCAGTATTTT.

The DNA of the CDR3 is TGTGCCAGCAGCCGGGACGAAAATACGCAGTATTTT. Amino acids: CASSRDENTQYF. The chain has TRBV2 and TRBJ2-3, with D tentatively TRBD1 or TRBD2 (5 bases each). V lost 6 bases, J lost 7 bases, and 11 bases lay in between. Germline CDR1 and CDR2: SNHLY and FYNNEI. The CDR3 spans 12 residues.

The rearrangement joins TRBV6-4 to TRBJ2-2, with D possibly TRBD2 on 6 matching bases. The germline gives CDR1 MRHNA, CDR2 SNTAGT. The CDR3 sequence is 13 residues long. V lost 6 bases and J lost 2, with 7 bases in between. The CDR3 nucleotides read TGTGCCAGCAGCGGGAGTAACACCGGGGAGCTGTTTTTT. Translation: CASSGSNTGELFF.

V usage is TRBV3-1 (or the pseudogene TRBV3-2) and J usage is TRBJ2-1; possibly TRBD2 for D (5 bases). Germline CDR1 reads LGHDT; CDR2 reads YNNKEL (reference sequence). The length of the CDR3 is 14 residues. V was cut by 4 bases and J by 7 bases, with 14 bases left in between. CDR3 amino acids: CASSPPRGRNEQFF. CDR3 sequence (DNA): TGTGCCAGCAGCCCACCCCGGGGAAGGAATGAGCAGTTCTTC.

The rearrangement links TRBV28 to TRBJ1-3; maybe TRBD1 (6 bases). V lost 5 bases and J 1 base, leaving 12 bases between the germline ends. Germline loops: CDR1 MDHEN, CDR2 SYDVKM. The CDR3 runs to 15 residues. The CDR3 coding sequence is TGTGCCAGCAGTACCGGCAGGGGTTCTGGAAACACCATATATTTT. Amino acid sequence: CASSTGRGSGNTIYF.

Of note for this clone: At one of its ends the junction is not consistent with the germline gene, which may arise from a read error. V is TRBV5-4 and J is TRBJ2-2; D gene ambiguous. The CDR3 consists of 16 residues. Germline CDR1 reads SGHNT; CDR2 reads YYREEE (reference sequence). CDR3 residues: CASSRLPGTNTGELFF. DNA of the CDR3: TGTGCCAGCAGCCGTCTGCCGGGTACGAATACCGGGGAGCTGTTTTTT.

The DNA for the CDR3 is TGTGCCAGCAGATCCTTCCGGGCCACCCAAGAGACCCAGTACTTC. As protein: CASRSFRATQETQYF. This chain links TRBV27 with TRBJ2-5; D unresolved. The CDR3 has 15 residues. CDR1 MNHEY and CDR2 SMNVEV come from the germline V gene (reference sequence). V was clipped by 6 bases and J by 1 base, with 15 bases between them.

The chain is built from TRBV28 and TRBJ2-7, with 7 bases fitting TRBD1. The CDR3 sequence is 14 residues long. Germline trimming cut 4 bases from V and 2 bases from J; bases unmatched to any gene: 5. Germline assignment: CDR1 MDHEN and CDR2 SYDVKM. In DNA, the CDR3 is TGTGCCAGCAGTTGGACAGGCCTTCCCTACGAGCAGTACTTC. The encoded protein is CASSWTGLPYEQYF. The whole variable domain, filled in from reference TRBV28 and TRBJ2-7, reads DVKVTQSSRYLVKRTGEKVFLECVQDMDHENMFWYRQDPGLGLRLIYFSYDVKMKEKGDIPEGYSVSREKKERFSLILESASTNQTSMYLCASSWTGLPYEQYFGPGTRLTVT.

This chain connects TRBV5-6 to TRBJ2-7; possibly TRBD1 or TRBD2 for D (5 bases each). Per germline, CDR1 SGHDT and CDR2 YYEEEE. This CDR3 spans 14 amino acids. The V end lost 1 base, the J end lost 3 bases, and 11 bases lay between the germline ends. The CDR3 region is CASSLWGTSYEQYF. For the CDR3, the DNA is TGTGCCAGCAGCTTGTGGGGGACGAGCTACGAGCAGTACTTC. Full variable domain (missing parts from reference TRBV5-6 and TRBJ2-7): DAGVTQSPTHLIKTRGQQVTLRCSPKSGHDTVSWYQQALGQGPQFIFQYYEEEERQRGNFPDRFSGHQFPNYSSELNVNALLLGDSALYLCASSLWGTSYEQYFGPGTRLTVT.

The J gene is TRBJ2-1, the V gene TRBV5-4; 11 positions match TRBD2. There are 15 residues in the CDR3. Losses at the gene ends were 1 base for V and 4 bases for J; bases not matched to a gene: 1. Germline CDR1 SGHNT, CDR2 YYREEE (reference sequence). The CDR3, as DNA: TGTGCCAGCAGCTTGACTAGCGGGAGTTACAATGAGCAGTTCTTC. Its protein product is CASSLTSGSYNEQFF.

This chain joins TRBV28 and TRBJ1-2, with 7 bases matching TRBD1. CDR1 and CDR2 from the germline V gene are MDHEN and SYDVKM. The CDR3 has 15 amino acids. With V trimmed by 7 bases and J by 0 bases, 8 bases remained unmatched. The CDR3 sequence: CASITYRGSNYGYTF. The CDR3 DNA sequence: TGTGCCAGCATAACCTACAGGGGATCTAACTATGGCTACACCTTC.

The rearrangement links TRBV7-3 to TRBJ1-6; no clear D. Trimming removed 5 bases from V and 8 bases from J, with 16 bases in between. Germline CDR1 reads SGHTA; CDR2 reads FQGTGA. The CDR3 runs 15 residues. The CDR3 spells CASSQTRDRDSPLHF. The CDR3 nucleotides are TGTGCCAGCAGCCAGACCCGGGATCGGGATTCACCCCTCCACTTT.

The chain uses TRBV4-1 and TRBJ2-7, with a weak D call TRBD1 (5 bases). The CDR3 has 15 amino acids. V lost 0 bases to trimming and J lost 3 bases, with 12 bases between them. The germline CDR1 and CDR2 sequences are MGHRA and YSYEKL. CDR3 region: CASSQDRWGNYEQYF. The CDR3 DNA reads TGCGCCAGCAGCCAAGATAGGTGGGGCAACTACGAGCAGTACTTC.

The chain recombines TRBV18 with TRBJ2-1; TRBD2 aligns across 15 bases. The CDR3 is 15 residues long. Germline assignment: CDR1 KGHSH and CDR2 LQKENI. V lost 6 bases, J lost 7 bases, and 4 bases stayed unmatched. DNA for the CDR3: TGTGCCAGCTCTTCGGGACTAGCGGGAGGTAATGAGCAGTTCTTC. Amino acid sequence: CASSSGLAGGNEQFF.

The V call is TRBV27, the J call TRBJ2-1, with TRBD1 matching over 9 bases. The CDR3 runs to 15 residues. The germline CDR1 and CDR2 sequences are MNHEY and SMNVEV (reference sequence). J was trimmed by 7 bases and V by 1 base; bases with no gene match: 5. DNA for the CDR3: TGTGCCAGCAGTTTATATCGGGACAGGGCAAATGAGCAGTTCTTC. Its translation is CASSLYRDRANEQFF.

As concerns this clone: This CDR3 is also generated by other DNA sequences in the sample. V is TRBV19 and J is TRBJ1-2; D gene unclear. V lost 3 bases and J lost 2, with 10 bases in between. Germline V gives CDR1 LNHDA, CDR2 SQIVND (reference sequence). The length of the CDR3 is 14 residues. The CDR3 reads CASSIGSGNYGYTF. DNA of the CDR3: TGTGCCAGTAGTATTGGTTCGGGGAACTATGGCTACACCTTC.

The chain links TRBV27 to TRBJ1-2, with TRBD1 identical over 9 bases. Losses at the gene ends were 6 bases for V and 4 bases for J; bases not matched to a gene: 6. CDR1 and CDR2 from the germline V gene are MNHEY and SMNVEV (reference sequence). The CDR3 runs 14 residues. Here the CDR3 reads CASRADRGAYGYTF. Here the CDR3 DNA reads TGTGCCAGCAGGGCGGACAGGGGCGCCTATGGCTACACCTTC.